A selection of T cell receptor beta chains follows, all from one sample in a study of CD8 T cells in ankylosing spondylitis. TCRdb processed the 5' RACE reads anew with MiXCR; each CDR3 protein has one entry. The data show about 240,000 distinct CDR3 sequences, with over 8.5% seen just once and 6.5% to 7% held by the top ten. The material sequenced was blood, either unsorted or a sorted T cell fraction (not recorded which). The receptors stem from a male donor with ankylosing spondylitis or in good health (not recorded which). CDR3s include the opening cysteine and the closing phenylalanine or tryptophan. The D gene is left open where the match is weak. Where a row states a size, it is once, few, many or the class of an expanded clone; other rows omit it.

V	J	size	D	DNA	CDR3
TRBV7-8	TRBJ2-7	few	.	TGTGCCAGCAGCTCTCAGGGGAGGGAGCAGTACTTC	CASSSQGREQYF
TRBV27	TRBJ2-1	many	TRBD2	TGTGCCAGCAGTCCCACACCACTAGCGGGGGGGCAGGTTGAGCAGTTCTTC	CASSPTPLAGGQVEQFF
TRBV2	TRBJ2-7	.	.	TGTGCCAGCAGTGAAGCAACCGGATCGGCTTACGAGCAGTACTTC	CASSEATGSAYEQYF
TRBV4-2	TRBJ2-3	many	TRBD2	TGTGCCAGCAGCCAAGAGGAGAGCGGGGGGGCAACAGATACGCAGTATTTT	CASSQEESGGATDTQYF
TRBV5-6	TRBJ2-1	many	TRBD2	TGTGCCAGCAGCTTCGTGGGACTAGCGGGAGTCGGTGAGCAGTTCTTC	CASSFVGLAGVGEQFF
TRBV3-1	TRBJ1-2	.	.	TGTGCCAGCAGCCAAGGCGCTTGGGACCGAGGGGGGGACGCCTTC	CASSQGAWDRGGDAF
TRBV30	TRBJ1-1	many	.	TGTGCCTGGGTCTGGCAGAACACTGAAGCTTTCTTT	CAWVWQNTEAFF
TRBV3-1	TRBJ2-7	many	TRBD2	TGTGCCAGCAGCCAAAAGCGGGAGGATAAGAACGAGCAGTACTTC	CASSQKREDKNEQYF
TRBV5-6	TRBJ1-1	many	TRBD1	TGTGCCAGCAGCTCATCTGACAGGGCGAACACTGAAGCTTTCTTT	CASSSSDRANTEAFF
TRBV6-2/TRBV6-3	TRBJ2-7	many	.	TGTGCCAGCGAGGGCAGGCACTACGAGCAGTACTTC	CASEGRHYEQYF
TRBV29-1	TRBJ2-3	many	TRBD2	TGCAGCGTTGAAGATATAGTATTCGAGGTGCGGGAGGCAGATACGCAGTATTTT	CSVEDIVFEVREADTQYF
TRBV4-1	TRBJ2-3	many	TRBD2	TGCGCCAGCAGCCAAGCCGCGGGGGACGGAGATACGCAGTATTTT	CASSQAAGDGDTQYF
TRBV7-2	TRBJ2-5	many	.	TGTGCCAGCAGCGCAGTAGAGACCCAGTACTTC	CASSAVETQYF
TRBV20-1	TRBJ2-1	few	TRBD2	TGCAGTGCCCTCTCAGCGGGGGGCTTCAACAATGAGCAGTTCTTC	CSALSAGGFNNEQFF
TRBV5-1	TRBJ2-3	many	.	TGCGCCAGCAGCTTGGTCGGGGAATTCACAGATACGCAGTATTTT	CASSLVGEFTDTQYF